This T cell receptor beta chain appears in the sequencing data of a study of OX40 agonist ivuxolimab in advanced cancers. Study information: Among those enrolled, mean age was about 60 years (range about 23 to 80) and approximately 83% were male. Findings and caveats of the study: Patients who responded partially at 0.1-3.0 mg/kg showed clonal expansion ranking among the lowest.

The CDR3 has 12 amino acids. Trimming pared 1 base from V and 5 bases from J, leaving 3 bases between. Germline V gives CDR1 SGHVS, CDR2 FNYEAQ. Details on this clone: Its antigen is still unknown.

TCRdb's table, derived via immunoSEQ multiplex PCR, lists solely in-frame clones and lacks some. The sample records 30,000 to 40,000 clones, roughly 76% being singletons. This TCR derives from an adult with an advanced solid tumor such as melanoma, head and neck, liver or kidney cancer. V is TRBV7-6 and J is TRBJ1-5, with D hard to call. Sequencing used CD4+ or CD8+ T cells sorted from blood, obtained in a trial of the OX40 agonist ivuxolimab. CDR3 sequence: CASSLGDQPQHF. The CDR3 DNA follows: TGTGCCAGCAGCTTAGGTGATCAGCCCCAGCATTTT.